This T cell receptor beta chain originates from a study of T cell responses to AZD1222 COVID-19 vaccine. Study-level results: The span of vaccine-associated CD4 TCRs extended across spike, with dominance at 160-218 and 743-854. Donors in the cohort were predominantly white British and more often female, and clonal diversity was possibly underestimated. Seropositive AZD1222 recipients at baseline numbered only five or six.

A word on this clone: The antigen remains unidentified.

Method: immunoSEQ multiplex PCR; TCRdb's copy keeps in-frame clones and lacks some. In the table there are 70,000 to 95,000 clones, 70% to 90% of which are singletons. CDR1 is LGHDT and CDR2 is YNNKEL in the germline V gene (reference sequence). The trim removed 5 bases at V and 4 bases at J, leaving 9 bases unmatched. This CDR3 comprises 15 residues. This sequence joins TRBV3-1 (or the pseudogene TRBV3-2) and TRBJ2-7; 9 bases match TRBD1. The material sequenced was peripheral blood, taken 28 days after the second AZD1222 dose. This TCR was recovered from an adult who received the AZD1222 COVID-19 vaccine. The CDR3: CASSGDRESRYEQYF. CDR3 nucleotide sequence: TGTGCCAGCAGCGGGGACAGGGAGTCACGGTACGAGCAGTACTTC.